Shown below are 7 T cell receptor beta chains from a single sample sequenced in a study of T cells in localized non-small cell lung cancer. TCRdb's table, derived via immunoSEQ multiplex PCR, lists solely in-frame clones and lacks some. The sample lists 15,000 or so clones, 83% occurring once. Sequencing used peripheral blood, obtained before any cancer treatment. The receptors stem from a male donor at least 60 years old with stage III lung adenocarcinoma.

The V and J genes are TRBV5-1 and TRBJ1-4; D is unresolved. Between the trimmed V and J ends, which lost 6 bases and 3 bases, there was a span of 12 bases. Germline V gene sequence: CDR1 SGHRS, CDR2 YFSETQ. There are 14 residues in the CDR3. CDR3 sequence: CASTPEGPNEKLFF. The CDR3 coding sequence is TGCGCCAGCACACCGGAAGGCCCTAATGAAAAACTGTTTTTT.

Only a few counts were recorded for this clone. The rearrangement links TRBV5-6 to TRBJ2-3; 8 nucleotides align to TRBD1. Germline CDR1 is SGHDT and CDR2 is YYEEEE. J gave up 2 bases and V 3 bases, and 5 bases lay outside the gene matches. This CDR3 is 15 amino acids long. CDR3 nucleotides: TGTGCCAGCAGCTCAGACAGGGGCTACACAGATACGCAGTATTTT. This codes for CASSSDRGYTDTQYF.

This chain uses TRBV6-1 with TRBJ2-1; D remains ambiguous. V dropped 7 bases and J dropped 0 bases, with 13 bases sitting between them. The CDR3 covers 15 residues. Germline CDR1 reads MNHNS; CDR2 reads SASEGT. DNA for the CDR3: TGTGCCAGCATTGGGGTTCTCGGCTCCTACAATGAGCAGTTCTTC. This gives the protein CASIGVLGSYNEQFF.

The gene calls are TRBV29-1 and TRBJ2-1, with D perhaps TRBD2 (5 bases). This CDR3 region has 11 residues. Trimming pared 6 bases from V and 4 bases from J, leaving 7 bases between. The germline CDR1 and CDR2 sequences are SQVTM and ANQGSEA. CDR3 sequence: CSVEGYNEQFF. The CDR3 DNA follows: TGCAGCGTCGAGGGATACAATGAGCAGTTCTTC.

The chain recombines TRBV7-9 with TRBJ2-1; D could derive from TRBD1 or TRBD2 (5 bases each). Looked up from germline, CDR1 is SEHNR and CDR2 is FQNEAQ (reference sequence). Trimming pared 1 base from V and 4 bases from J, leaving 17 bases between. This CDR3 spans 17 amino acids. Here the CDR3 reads CASSLGPGPFLYNEQFF. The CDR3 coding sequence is TGTGCCAGCAGCTTAGGACCGGGACCGTTCCTATACAATGAGCAGTTCTTC. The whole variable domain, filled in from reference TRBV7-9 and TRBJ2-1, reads DTGVSQNPRHKITKRGQNVTFRCDPISEHNRLYWYRQTLGQGPEFLTYFQNEAQLEKSRLLSDRFSAERPKGSFSTLEIQRTEQGDSAMYLCASSLGPGPFLYNEQFFGPGTRLTVL.

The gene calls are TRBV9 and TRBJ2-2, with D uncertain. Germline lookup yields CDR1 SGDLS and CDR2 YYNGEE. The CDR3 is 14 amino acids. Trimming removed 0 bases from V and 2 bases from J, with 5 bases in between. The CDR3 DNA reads TGTGCCAGCAGCGTAGTCCCTAACACCGGGGAGCTGTTTTTT. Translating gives CASSVVPNTGELFF.

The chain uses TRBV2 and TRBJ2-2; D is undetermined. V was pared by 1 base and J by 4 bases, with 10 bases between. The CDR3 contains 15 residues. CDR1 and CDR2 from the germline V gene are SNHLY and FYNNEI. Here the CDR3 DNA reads TGTGCCAGCAGTGAAGGCGTGGTAGTCACCGGGGAGCTGTTTTTT. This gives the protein CASSEGVVVTGELFF.